This T cell receptor beta chain was documented in a study of T cells in Graves' hyperthyroidism and ophthalmopathy. Amplification of TCR beta CDR3 regions was performed using RNA transcripts as template. A set of HTBI primers served as the primers for a first-round RT-PCR of the TCR CDR3. Each CDR3 protein gets one entry after TCRdb re-called the multiplex PCR reads with MiXCR. The repertoire includes more than 150,000 distinct CDR3 sequences, about a sixth of them detected once, and 25% to 35% sits in the top ten. Fresh peripheral blood, more than 8 ml of it, supplied the PBMCs. Germline values: CDR1 SGHTA, CDR2 FQGTGA. J was trimmed by 5 bases and V by 4 bases; bases with no gene match: 8. This CDR3 is built from 15 residues.

V and J are TRBV7-3 and TRBJ2-5, with 9 bases that match TRBD2. Material: blood. The receptor was isolated from a woman between 45 and 60 years old with Graves' hyperthyroidism. CDR3 protein: CASSWTSAPGETQYF. CDR3 nucleotides: TGTGCCAGCAGCTGGACTAGCGCCCCAGGGGAGACCCAGTACTTC.